The entry that follows covers one T cell receptor (beta chain) sequence. The repertoire was sequenced with immunoSEQ multiplex PCR; TCRdb's copy has only in-frame clones and lacks some. The sample has about 95,000 clones; more than 85% are singletons. This sample is drawn from a study of control samples from healthy donors and cancer patients. This CDR3 is 14 amino acids long. Germline V gene lookup returns CDR1 SGHAT and CDR2 FQNNGV. V shed 4 bases and J shed 5 bases, with 11 bases lying between them. The rearrangement uses TRBV11-2 and TRBJ1-4; D is possibly TRBD1 (5 bases). This receptor was identified in a woman in her thirties in good health. Sequenced material: blood. The CDR3 is CASSWGSPNEKLFF. For the CDR3, the DNA is TGTGCCAGCAGCTGGGGGAGCCCGAATGAAAAACTGTTTTTT.